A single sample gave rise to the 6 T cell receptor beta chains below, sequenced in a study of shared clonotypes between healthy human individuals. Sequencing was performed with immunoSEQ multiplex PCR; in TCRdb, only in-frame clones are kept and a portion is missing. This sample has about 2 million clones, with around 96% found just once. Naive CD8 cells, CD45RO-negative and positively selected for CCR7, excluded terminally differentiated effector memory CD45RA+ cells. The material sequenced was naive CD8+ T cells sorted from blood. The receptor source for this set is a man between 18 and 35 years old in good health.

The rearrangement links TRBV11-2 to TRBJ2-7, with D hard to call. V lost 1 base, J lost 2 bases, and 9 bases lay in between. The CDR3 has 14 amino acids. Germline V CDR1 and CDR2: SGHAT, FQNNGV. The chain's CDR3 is CASSLGAAAYEQYF. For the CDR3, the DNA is TGTGCCAGCAGCTTAGGAGCAGCTGCCTACGAGCAGTACTTC.

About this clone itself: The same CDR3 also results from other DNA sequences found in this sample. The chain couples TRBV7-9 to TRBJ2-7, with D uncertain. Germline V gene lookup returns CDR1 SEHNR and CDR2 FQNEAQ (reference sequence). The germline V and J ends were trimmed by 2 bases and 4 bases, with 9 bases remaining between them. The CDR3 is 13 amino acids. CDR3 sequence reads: CASSLSTTYEQYF. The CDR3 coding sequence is TGTGCCAGCAGCTTAAGCACCACGTACGAGCAGTACTTC.

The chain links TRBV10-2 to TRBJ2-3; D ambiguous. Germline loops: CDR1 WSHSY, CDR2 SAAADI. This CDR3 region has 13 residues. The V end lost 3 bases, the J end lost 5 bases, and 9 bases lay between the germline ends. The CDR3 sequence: CASSEIGQDTQYF. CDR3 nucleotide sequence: TGCGCCAGCAGTGAAATCGGTCAAGATACGCAGTATTTT.

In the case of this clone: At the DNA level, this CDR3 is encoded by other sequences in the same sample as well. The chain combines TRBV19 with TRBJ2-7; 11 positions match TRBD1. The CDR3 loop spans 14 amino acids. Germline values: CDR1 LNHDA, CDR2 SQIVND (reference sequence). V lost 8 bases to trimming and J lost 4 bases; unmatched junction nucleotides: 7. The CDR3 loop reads CASSAGTGGYEQYF. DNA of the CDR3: TGTGCCAGTTCCGCCGGGACAGGGGGTTACGAGCAGTACTTC.

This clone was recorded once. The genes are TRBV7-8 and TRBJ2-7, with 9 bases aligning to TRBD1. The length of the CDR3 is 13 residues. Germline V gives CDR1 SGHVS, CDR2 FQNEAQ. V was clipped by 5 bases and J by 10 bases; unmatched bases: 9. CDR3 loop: CASSLGQGFYQYF. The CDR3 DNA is TGTGCCAGCAGCCTAGGACAGGGGTTTTATCAGTACTTC.

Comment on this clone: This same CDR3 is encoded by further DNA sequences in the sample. CDR3 amino acids: CASSYSTDYEQYF. The CDR3 coding sequence is TGTGCCAGCAGTTACTCAACGGACTACGAGCAGTACTTC. The genes are TRBV6-5 and TRBJ2-7; no clear D. The V and J ends lost 0 bases and 3 bases respectively, with 6 bases between them. Germline CDR1 and CDR2: MNHEY and SVGAGI. CDR3 length: 13 amino acids.